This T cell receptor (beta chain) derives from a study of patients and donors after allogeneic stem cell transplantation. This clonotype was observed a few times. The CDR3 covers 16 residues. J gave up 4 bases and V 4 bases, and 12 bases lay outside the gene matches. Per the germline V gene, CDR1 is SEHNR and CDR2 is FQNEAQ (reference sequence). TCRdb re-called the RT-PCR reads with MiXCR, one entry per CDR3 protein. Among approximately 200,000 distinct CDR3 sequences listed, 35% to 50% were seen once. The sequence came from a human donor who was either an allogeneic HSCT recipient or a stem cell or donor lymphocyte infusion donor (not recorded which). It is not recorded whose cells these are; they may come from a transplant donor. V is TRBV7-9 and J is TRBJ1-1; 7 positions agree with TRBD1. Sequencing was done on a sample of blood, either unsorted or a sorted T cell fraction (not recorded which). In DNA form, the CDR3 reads TGTGCCAGCAGCTCGCCCCTGGGACAGTCGGGCACTGAAGCTTTCTTT. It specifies CASSSPLGQSGTEAFF.